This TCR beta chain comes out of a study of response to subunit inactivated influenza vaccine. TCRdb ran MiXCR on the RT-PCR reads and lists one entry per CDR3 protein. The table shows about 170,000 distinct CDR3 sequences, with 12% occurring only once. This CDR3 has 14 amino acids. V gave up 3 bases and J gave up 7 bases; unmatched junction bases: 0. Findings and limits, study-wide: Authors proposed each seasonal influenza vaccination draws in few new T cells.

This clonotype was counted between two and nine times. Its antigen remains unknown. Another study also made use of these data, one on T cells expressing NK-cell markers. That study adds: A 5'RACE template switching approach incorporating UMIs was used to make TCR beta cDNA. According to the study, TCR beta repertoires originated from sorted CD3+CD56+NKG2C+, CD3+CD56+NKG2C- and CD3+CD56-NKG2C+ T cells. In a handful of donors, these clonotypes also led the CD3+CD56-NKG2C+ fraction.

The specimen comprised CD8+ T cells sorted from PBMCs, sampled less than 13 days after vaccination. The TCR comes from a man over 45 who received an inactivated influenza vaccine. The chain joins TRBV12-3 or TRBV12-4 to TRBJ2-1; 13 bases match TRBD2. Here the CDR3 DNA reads TGTGCCAGCAGTTTGGGACTAGCGGGGAATGAGCAGTTCTTC. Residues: CASSLGLAGNEQFF.